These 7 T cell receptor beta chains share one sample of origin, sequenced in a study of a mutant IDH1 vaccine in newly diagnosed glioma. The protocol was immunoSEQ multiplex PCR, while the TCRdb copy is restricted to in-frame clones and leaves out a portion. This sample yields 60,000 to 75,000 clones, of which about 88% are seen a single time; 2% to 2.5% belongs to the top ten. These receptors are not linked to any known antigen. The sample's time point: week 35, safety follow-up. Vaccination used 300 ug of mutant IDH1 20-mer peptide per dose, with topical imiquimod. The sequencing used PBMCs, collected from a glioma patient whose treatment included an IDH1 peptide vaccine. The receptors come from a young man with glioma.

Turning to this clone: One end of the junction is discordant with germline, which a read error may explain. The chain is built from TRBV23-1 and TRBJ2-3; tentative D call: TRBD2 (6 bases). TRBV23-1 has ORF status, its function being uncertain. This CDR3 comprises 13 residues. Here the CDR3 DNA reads TGCGCCAGCAGTCAATCCCGGAGACGGGACTCAGTATTT. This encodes CASSQSRRRDSVF.

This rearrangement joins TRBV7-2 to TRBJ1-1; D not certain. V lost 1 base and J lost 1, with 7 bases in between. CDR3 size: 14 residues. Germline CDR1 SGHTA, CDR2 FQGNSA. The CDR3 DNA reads TGTGCCAGCAGCTTAGGCCCCGCGAACACTGAAGCTTTCTTT. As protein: CASSLGPANTEAFF.

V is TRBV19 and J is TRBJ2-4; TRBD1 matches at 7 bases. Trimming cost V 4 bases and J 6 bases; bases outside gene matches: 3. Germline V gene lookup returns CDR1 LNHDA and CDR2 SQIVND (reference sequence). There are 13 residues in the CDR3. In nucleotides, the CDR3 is TGTGCCAGTAGTAAGGGACAGCCAAACATTCAGTACTTC. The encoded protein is CASSKGQPNIQYF.

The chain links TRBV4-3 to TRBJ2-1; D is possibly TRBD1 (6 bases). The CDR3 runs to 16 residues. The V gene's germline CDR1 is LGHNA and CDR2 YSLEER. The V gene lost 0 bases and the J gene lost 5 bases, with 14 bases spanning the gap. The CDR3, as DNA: TGCGCCAGCAGCCAAGATTTCGGGACAACTAACAATGAGCAGTTCTTC. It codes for CASSQDFGTTNNEQFF.

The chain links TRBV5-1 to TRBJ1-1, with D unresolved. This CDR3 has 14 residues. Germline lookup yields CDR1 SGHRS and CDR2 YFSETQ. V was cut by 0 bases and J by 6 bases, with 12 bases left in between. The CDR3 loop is CASSLDGSTAEAFF. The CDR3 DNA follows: TGCGCCAGCAGCTTGGACGGATCGACGGCTGAAGCTTTCTTT.

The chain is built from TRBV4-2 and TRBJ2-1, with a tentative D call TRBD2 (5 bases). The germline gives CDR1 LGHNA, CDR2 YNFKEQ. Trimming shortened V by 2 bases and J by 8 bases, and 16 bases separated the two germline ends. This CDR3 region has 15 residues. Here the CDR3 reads CASSQIVDYRDEQFF. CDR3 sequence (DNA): TGTGCCAGCAGCCAAATAGTTGACTATCGAGATGAGCAGTTCTTC.

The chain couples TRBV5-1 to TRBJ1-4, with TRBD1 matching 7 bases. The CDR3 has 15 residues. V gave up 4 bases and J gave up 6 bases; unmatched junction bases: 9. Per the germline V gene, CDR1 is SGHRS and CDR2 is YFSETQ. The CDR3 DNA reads TGCGCCAGCAGCCCTCAGGGAGGGGGCGATGAAAAACTGTTTTTT. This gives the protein CASSPQGGGDEKLFF.